The clone carrying this T cell receptor beta chain was seen just once. Other DNA sequences in this sample translate to the same CDR3. Repertoires were generated with immunoSEQ multiplex PCR, while TCRdb's copy carries only in-frame clones and drops some. Of about 83,000 clones in the sample, 87% were seen once. The data originate from a study of blood T cell repertoires in COVID-19. Looking at the study overall: Whether acute or convalescent, the COVID-19 samples came from the United States, Italy and Spain. The cDNA or gDNA used as material had been derived from T cells, B-cell-depleted T cells, or PBMCs.

The V gene's germline CDR1 is SGHTA and CDR2 FQGTGA. Trimming removed 2 bases from V and 4 bases from J; junction bases left unmatched: 3. The CDR3 runs to 14 residues. The TCR comes from a woman in her forties or fifties with active or convalescent COVID-19. The chain combines TRBV7-3 with TRBJ1-1, with 8 bases that match TRBD1. Material: peripheral blood. As DNA, the CDR3 is TGTGCCAGCAGCTTACAGGGGGCGGGCACTGAAGCTTTCTTT. It codes for CASSLQGAGTEAFF.